One T cell receptor (beta chain) is described in this entry. Gene labels here are mouse ones. From the germline J gene comes the end of the CDR3, since the read stops 1 residue before it. Some clones are missing from TCRdb's copy, which holds only in-frame ones; the method was immunoSEQ multiplex PCR. Among nearly 50,000 clones listed, around 70% were seen once. Unmatched junction bases numbered 4, after V lost 1 base and J lost 4 bases. Germline lookup yields CDR1 SGHSA and CDR2 FRNQAP. The CDR3 covers 16 residues. This sample is drawn from a study of tissue T cells after allogeneic stem cell transplantation.

The source material was sorted cells pooled from one or two spleens. This chain connects TRBV16 to TRBJ2-2, with TRBD2 identical over 9 bases. This clonotype was sampled from a pool of C57BL/6 mice in good health. The CDR3 protein is CASSLGLGVGTGQLYF. The sequenced part of the CDR3 DNA is TGTGCAAGCAGCTTAGGACTGGGGGTAGGCACCGGGCAGCTCTAC.